Given below is one T cell receptor (beta chain) in context. Its matching antigen is unknown. Some clones are missing from TCRdb's copy, which holds only in-frame ones; the method was immunoSEQ multiplex PCR. The profile covers over 80,000 clones, with 85% to 90% appearing a single time and roughly 0.54% taken by the ten largest. CDR3 length: 12 amino acids. CDR1 is GTSNPN, CDR2 SVGIG, per germline (reference sequence). V lost 6 bases to trimming and J lost 4 bases, with 10 bases between them. This entry is derived from a study of a mutant IDH1 vaccine in newly diagnosed glioma. Study-wide background: Treated patients had a mean age of around 40 years and a sex split that was around 60% male and 37.5% female. Radiotherapy, temozolomide, or both had been given previously, and both were given to most. The study, taken as a whole, reports: Pseudoprogression seemingly bore no relation to changes in top peripheral T cell clonotypes.

Time point here: baseline, week 1 (first vaccination visit). Noted treatment: pre-vaccination baseline after standard-of-care therapy. This specimen consisted of PBMCs, obtained from a glioma patient treated with radiotherapy, temozolomide or both. The genes are TRBV30 and TRBJ2-1; D is unclear. The clonotype originates from a woman aged 45-65 years with glioma. CDR3 in amino acids: CACPGRYNEQFF. The CDR3, as DNA: TGTGCCTGCCCTGGACGGTACAATGAGCAGTTCTTC. Complete variable domain (other parts from reference TRBV30 and TRBJ2-1): SQTIHQWPATLVQPVGSPLSLECTVEGTSNPNLYWYRQAAGRGLQLLFYSVGIGQISSEVPQNLSASRPQDRQFILSSKKLLLSDSGFYLCACPGRYNEQFFGPGTRLTVL.